These 17 T cell receptor beta chains were all obtained from the same sample, sequenced in a study of shared clonotypes between healthy human individuals. CD45RO-negative CD8 cells positively selected for CCR7 made up the naive population, which excluded terminally differentiated effector memory CD45RA+ cells. This table comes from immunoSEQ multiplex PCR, and its TCRdb copy is limited to in-frame clones, with some not included. The repertoire holds 500,000 to 700,000 clones, 85% to 95% seen once, with around 0.11% in the top ten. Sequencing used naive CD8+ T cells sorted from blood. The receptors stem from a woman younger than 45 in good health.

This clone came up once. The rearrangement links TRBV7-9 to TRBJ1-1, with 9 positions matching TRBD1. Losses at the gene ends were 5 bases for V and 4 bases for J; bases not matched to a gene: 8. CDR1 is SEHNR, CDR2 FQNEAQ, per germline (reference sequence). CDR3 length: 15 residues. CDR3 protein: CASSPDDRGSTEAFF. In DNA, the CDR3 is TGTGCCAGCAGCCCGGACGACAGGGGGTCCACTGAAGCTTTCTTT.

The V call is TRBV5-3, the J call TRBJ1-5; TRBD1 matches 9 bases. TRBV5-3 is an ORF, with its function uncertain. J gave up 0 bases and V 1 base, and 5 bases lay outside the gene matches. CDR3 size: 17 residues. CDR3: CARSLRTGGYSNQPQHF. The CDR3 coding sequence is TGTGCCAGAAGCTTGAGAACAGGGGGCTATAGCAATCAGCCCCAGCATTTT.

The chain employs TRBV28 and TRBJ1-4; 10 bases map to TRBD1. V was pared by 7 bases and J by 6 bases, with 17 bases of the junction left unmatched. There are 18 residues in the CDR3. CDR1 is MDHEN and CDR2 is SYDVKM in the germline V gene. The CDR3: CASTTSMETGTGDEKLFF. CDR3 DNA sequence: TGTGCCAGCACTACCTCGATGGAAACCGGGACAGGGGATGAAAAACTGTTTTTT.

The chain joins TRBV28 to TRBJ2-5, with no clear D. Germline CDR1 reads MDHEN; CDR2 reads SYDVKM. This CDR3 region has 14 residues. Trimming pared 6 bases from V and 0 bases from J, leaving 11 bases between. The DNA of the CDR3 is TGTGCCAGCAGAAAACACCTGTACCAAGAGACCCAGTACTTC. It yields the protein CASRKHLYQETQYF.

The CDR3 bases are TGTGCCAGCAGCTCCGGACTCCCAAACACTGAAGCTTTCTTT. It translates to CASSSGLPNTEAFF. This rearrangement joins TRBV7-9 to TRBJ1-1; no clear D gene. The germline gives CDR1 SEHNR, CDR2 FQNEAQ (reference sequence). Trimming left V 4 bases short and J 2 bases short, with 11 bases between. The CDR3 sequence is 14 residues long. Combining the CDR3 with reference TRBV7-9 and TRBJ1-1 gives the whole variable domain DTGVSQNPRHKITKRGQNVTFRCDPISEHNRLYWYRQTLGQGPEFLTYFQNEAQLEKSRLLSDRFSAERPKGSFSTLEIQRTEQGDSAMYLCASSSGLPNTEAFFGQGTRLTVV.

The chain is built from TRBV27 and TRBJ2-2; D uncertain. The V end lost 1 base, the J end lost 6 bases, and 12 bases lay between the germline ends. The length of the CDR3 is 15 residues. Germline CDR1 MNHEY, CDR2 SMNVEV (reference sequence). Here the CDR3 reads CASSLWTLRPGELFF. As DNA, the CDR3 is TGTGCCAGCAGTTTATGGACCCTACGACCCGGGGAGCTGTTTTTT.

The chain links TRBV11-2 to TRBJ2-7; D gene ambiguous. In germline, CDR1 is SGHAT, CDR2 FQNNGV. V was pared by 4 bases and J by 1 base, with 8 bases between. The CDR3 is made up of 13 amino acids. CDR3 residues: CASSSSASYEQYF. The CDR3 DNA reads TGTGCCAGCAGCTCCAGCGCTTCCTACGAGCAGTACTTC.

The chain links TRBV5-1 to TRBJ1-4, with 10 bases lining up with TRBD1. CDR3 length equals 14 residues. Germline lookup yields CDR1 SGHRS and CDR2 YFSETQ. The J segment lost 8 bases and the V segment lost 5 bases, leaving 6 bases of the junction unmatched. Written as DNA, the CDR3 is TGCGCCAGCAGGGTCGGGACAGGGGACGAAAAACTGTTTTTT. It codes for CASRVGTGDEKLFF.

The chain joins TRBV28 to TRBJ1-1; no reliable D call. The ends were cut back, 2 bases at V and 5 bases at J, with 15 bases in the middle. The CDR3 consists of 15 residues. The germline CDR1 and CDR2 sequences are MDHEN and SYDVKM. CDR3 nucleotide sequence: TGTGCCAGCAGTTTAGAGAGTGGTCTAGGGACTGAAGCTTTCTTT. Translated: CASSLESGLGTEAFF.

The chain couples TRBV27 to TRBJ1-1; the D gene is possibly TRBD1 (5 bases). This CDR3 is built from 13 residues. V dropped 6 bases and J dropped 0 bases, with 8 bases sitting between them. Germline CDR1 MNHEY, CDR2 SMNVEV (reference sequence). Here the CDR3 DNA reads TGTGCCAGCAGAGAGGGGCTGAACACTGAAGCTTTCTTT. This gives the protein CASREGLNTEAFF.

The chain combines TRBV13 with TRBJ1-4, with 8 bases lining up with TRBD1. V lost 5 bases and J lost 3; bases outside the gene matches: 5. From germline, CDR1 is PRHDT and CDR2 FYEKMQ (reference sequence). The CDR3 has 15 residues. This CDR3 reads CASSATGGSNEKLFF. The CDR3 DNA follows: TGTGCCAGCAGCGCTACAGGGGGTTCTAATGAAAAACTGTTTTTT.

J is TRBJ1-1 and V is TRBV5-4; no clear D gene. CDR1 SGHNT and CDR2 YYREEE come from the germline V gene (reference sequence). The CDR3 contains 15 residues. Trimming took off 6 bases at V and 0 bases at J, with 15 bases between the two ends. The CDR3 spells CASTGRAEMNTEAFF. The DNA for the CDR3 is TGTGCCAGCACCGGAAGGGCAGAAATGAACACTGAAGCTTTCTTT.

The sample holds one count of this clone. The chain joins TRBV5-4 to TRBJ2-2, with unresolved D. The CDR3 runs 13 residues. In germline, CDR1 is SGHNT, CDR2 YYREEE (reference sequence). V gave up 0 bases and J gave up 7 bases, with 7 bases separating them. CDR3 sequence reads: CASSLGTVGELFF. The CDR3 DNA reads as TGTGCCAGCAGCTTGGGGACCGTCGGGGAGCTGTTTTTT.

The chain employs TRBV5-4 and TRBJ2-7, with TRBD1 matching over 9 bases. The CDR3 length is 16 residues. In germline, CDR1 is SGHNT, CDR2 YYREEE (reference sequence). With 4 bases clipped from V and 1 base from J, the junction kept 9 bases outside the gene matches. CDR3 in DNA: TGTGCCAGCAGCCCTCGTACGGACAGGGGTTCCTACGAGCAGTACTTC. It specifies CASSPRTDRGSYEQYF.

The gene calls are TRBV14 and TRBJ2-5, with TRBD2 identical over 7 bases. The J call is uncertain, as TRBJ2-7 better fits the DNA end. CDR3 size: 17 residues. The germline CDR1 and CDR2 sequences are SGHDN and FVKESK. Written as DNA, the CDR3 is TGTGCCAGCAGCCACAGCCGGTTCAAAGGCGGGAGCACCGAGCAGTACTTC. Protein sequence: CASSHSRFKGGSTEQYF.

This chain uses TRBV28 with TRBJ1-1, with D possibly TRBD1 on 5 matching bases. This CDR3 is 13 amino acids long. The V gene lost 7 bases and the J gene lost 1 base, with 10 bases spanning the gap. CDR1 and CDR2 from the germline V gene are MDHEN and SYDVKM. The CDR3 sequence is CASKLGRNTEAFF. The CDR3 coding sequence is TGTGCCAGCAAGCTGGGACGGAACACTGAAGCTTTCTTT.

The chain is built from TRBV16 and TRBJ1-2; D is uncertain. The CDR3 consists of 19 residues. The V and J ends lost 4 bases and 7 bases respectively, with 31 bases between them. CDR1 is KGHSY and CDR2 is FQNENV in the germline V gene. CDR3 loop: CASSPFMLRSRTALGGYTF. The CDR3 DNA sequence: TGTGCCAGCAGCCCTTTCATGCTCAGAAGCAGGACTGCCTTGGGTGGCTACACCTTC.